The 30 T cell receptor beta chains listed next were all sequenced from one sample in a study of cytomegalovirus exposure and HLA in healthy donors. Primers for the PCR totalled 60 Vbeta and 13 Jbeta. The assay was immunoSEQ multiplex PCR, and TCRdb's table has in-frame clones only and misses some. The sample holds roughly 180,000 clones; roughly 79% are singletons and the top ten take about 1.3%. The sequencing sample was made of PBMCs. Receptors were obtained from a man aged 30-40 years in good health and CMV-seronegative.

CDR3 in DNA: TGTGCCACCAGCAGATCTCGATTAGCGGGGGACATCACAGATACGCAGTATTTT. It encodes CATSRSRLAGDITDTQYF. V and J are TRBV15 and TRBJ2-3; 9 bases map to TRBD2. Germline V gene data show CDR1 as LNHNV and CDR2 as YYDKDF (reference sequence). The CDR3 has 18 amino acids. V was pared by 2 bases and J by 2 bases, with 11 bases of the junction left unmatched.

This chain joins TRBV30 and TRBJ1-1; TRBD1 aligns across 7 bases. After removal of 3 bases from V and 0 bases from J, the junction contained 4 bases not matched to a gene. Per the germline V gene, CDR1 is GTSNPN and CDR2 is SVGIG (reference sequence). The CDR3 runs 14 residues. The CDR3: CAWRRQGMNTEAFF. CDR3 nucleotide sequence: TGTGCCTGGAGGAGACAGGGCATGAACACTGAAGCTTTCTTT.

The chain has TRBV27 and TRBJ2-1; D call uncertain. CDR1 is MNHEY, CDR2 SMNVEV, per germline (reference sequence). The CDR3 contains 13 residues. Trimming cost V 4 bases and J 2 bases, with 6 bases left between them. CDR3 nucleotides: TGTGCCAGCAGTTCACGGGCCTACAATGAGCAGTTCTTC. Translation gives CASSSRAYNEQFF.

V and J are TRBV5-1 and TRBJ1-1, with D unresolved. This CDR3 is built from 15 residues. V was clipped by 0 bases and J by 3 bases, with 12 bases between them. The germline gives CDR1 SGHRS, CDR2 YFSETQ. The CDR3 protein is CASSLVGGSDTEAFF. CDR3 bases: TGCGCCAGCAGCTTGGTAGGAGGGTCGGACACTGAAGCTTTCTTT.

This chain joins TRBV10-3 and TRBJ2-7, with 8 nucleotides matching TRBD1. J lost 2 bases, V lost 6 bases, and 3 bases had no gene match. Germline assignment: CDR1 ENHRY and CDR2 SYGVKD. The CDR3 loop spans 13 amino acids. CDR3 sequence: CAISRDRPYEQYF. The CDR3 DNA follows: TGTGCCATCAGCCGGGACAGGCCCTACGAGCAGTACTTC.

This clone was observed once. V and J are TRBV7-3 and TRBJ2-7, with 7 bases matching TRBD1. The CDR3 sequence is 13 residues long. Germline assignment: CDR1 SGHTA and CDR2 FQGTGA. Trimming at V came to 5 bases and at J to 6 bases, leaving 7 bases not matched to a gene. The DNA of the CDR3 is TGTGCCAGCAGCCCTCCCGGACAGGTCGAGCAGTACTTC. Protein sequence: CASSPPGQVEQYF.

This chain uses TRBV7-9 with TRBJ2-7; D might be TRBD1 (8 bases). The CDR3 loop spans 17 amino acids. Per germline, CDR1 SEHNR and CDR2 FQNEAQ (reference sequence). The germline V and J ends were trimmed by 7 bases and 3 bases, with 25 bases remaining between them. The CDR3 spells CASTLQGGTGDLYEQYF. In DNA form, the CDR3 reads TGTGCCAGCACCCTTCAGGGGGGGACAGGAGACCTCTACGAGCAGTACTTC.

In nucleotides, the CDR3 is TGTGCCAGCTCACCACCCCTGACACGTTATGGGGGCTACACCTTC. Its protein is CASSPPLTRYGGYTF. This sequence joins TRBV18 and TRBJ1-2; D ambiguous. Germline V CDR1 and CDR2: KGHSH, LQKENI. V was trimmed by 0 bases and J by 8 bases, leaving 16 bases between them. The CDR3 extends over 15 amino acids.

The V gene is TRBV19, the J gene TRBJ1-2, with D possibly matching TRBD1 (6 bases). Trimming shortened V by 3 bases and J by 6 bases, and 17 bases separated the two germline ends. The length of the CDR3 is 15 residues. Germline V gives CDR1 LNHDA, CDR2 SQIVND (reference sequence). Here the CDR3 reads CASSIPSHRVDGYTF. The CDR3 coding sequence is TGTGCCAGTAGTATCCCCTCCCACAGGGTCGATGGCTACACCTTC.

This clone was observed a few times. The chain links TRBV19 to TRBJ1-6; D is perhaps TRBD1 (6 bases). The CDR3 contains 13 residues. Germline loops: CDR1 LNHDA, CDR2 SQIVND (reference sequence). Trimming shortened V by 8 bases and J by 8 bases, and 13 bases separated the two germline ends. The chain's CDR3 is CASHRERDSPLHF. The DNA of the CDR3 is TGTGCCAGTCACAGGGAAAGGGATTCACCCCTCCACTTT.

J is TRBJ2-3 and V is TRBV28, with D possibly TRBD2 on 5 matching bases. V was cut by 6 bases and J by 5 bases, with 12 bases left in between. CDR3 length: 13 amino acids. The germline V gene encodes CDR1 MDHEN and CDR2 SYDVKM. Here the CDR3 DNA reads TGTGCCAGCAGACTGATAGGAGGAGATACGCAGTATTTT. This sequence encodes CASRLIGGDTQYF.

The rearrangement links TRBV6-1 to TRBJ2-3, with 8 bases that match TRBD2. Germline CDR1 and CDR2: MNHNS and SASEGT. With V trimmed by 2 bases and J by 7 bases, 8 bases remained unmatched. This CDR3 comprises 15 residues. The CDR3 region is CASSEPGGGLHTQYF. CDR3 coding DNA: TGTGCCAGCAGTGAACCGGGAGGGGGATTACATACGCAGTATTTT.

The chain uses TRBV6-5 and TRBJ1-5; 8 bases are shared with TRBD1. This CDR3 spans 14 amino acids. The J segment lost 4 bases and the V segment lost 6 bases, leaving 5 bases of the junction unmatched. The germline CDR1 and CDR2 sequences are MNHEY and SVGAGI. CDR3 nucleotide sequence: TGTGCCAGCAGCCCGACAGGGGCGAATCAGCCCCAGCATTTT. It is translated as CASSPTGANQPQHF.

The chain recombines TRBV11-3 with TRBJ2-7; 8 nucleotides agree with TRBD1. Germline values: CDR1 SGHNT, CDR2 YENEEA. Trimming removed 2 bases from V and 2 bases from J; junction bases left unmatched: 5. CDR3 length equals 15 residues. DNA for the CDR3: TGTGCCAGCAGCTTATTTGGGACAGGAGCCTACGAGCAGTACTTC. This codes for CASSLFGTGAYEQYF.

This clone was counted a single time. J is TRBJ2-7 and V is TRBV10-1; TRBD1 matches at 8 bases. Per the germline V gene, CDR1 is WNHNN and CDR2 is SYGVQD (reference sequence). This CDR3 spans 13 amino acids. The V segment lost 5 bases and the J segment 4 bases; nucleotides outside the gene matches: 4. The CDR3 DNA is TGCGCCAGCAGTCCGACAGGGGCGTACGAGCAGTACTTC. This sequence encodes CASSPTGAYEQYF.

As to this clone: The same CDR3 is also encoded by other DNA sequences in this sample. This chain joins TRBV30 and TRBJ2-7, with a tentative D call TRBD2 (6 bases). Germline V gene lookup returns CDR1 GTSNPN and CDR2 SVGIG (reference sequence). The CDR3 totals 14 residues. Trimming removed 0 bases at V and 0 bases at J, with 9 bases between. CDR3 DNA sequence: TGTGCCTGGAGTGTTGGAGGGAGCTCCTACGAGCAGTACTTC. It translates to CAWSVGGSSYEQYF. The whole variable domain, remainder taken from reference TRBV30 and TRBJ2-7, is SQTIHQWPATLVQPVGSPLSLECTVEGTSNPNLYWYRQAAGRGLQLLFYSVGIGQISSEVPQNLSASRPQDRQFILSSKKLLLSDSGFYLCAWSVGGSSYEQYFGPGTRLTVT.

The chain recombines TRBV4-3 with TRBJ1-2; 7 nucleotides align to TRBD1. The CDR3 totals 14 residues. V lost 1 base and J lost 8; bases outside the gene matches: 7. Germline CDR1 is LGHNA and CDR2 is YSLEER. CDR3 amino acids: CASSQGHPTGGYTF. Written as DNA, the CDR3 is TGCGCCAGCAGCCAAGGCCACCCGACAGGGGGCTACACCTTC.

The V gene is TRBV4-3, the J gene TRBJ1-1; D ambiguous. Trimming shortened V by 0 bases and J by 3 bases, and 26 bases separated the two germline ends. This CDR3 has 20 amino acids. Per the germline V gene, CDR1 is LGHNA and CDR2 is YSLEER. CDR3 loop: CASSQDLVMFGAGIDTEAFF. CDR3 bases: TGCGCCAGCAGCCAAGATCTTGTTATGTTTGGTGCCGGGATTGACACTGAAGCTTTCTTT.

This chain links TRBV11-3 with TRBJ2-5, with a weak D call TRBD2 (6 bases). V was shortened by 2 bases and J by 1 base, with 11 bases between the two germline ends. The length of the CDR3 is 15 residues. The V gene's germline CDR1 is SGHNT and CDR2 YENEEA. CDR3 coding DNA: TGTGCCAGCAGCTTAAACCCGGGAGCCCAAGAGACCCAGTACTTC. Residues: CASSLNPGAQETQYF.

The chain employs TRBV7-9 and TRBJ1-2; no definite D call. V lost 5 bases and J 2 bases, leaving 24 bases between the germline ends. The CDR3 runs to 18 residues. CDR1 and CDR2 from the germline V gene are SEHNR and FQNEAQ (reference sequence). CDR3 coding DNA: TGTGCCAGCAGCCCACACACACAGAAGCCCTTCCCAAACTATGGCTACACCTTC. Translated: CASSPHTQKPFPNYGYTF.

The CDR3 loop is CASRVAGTGDSPLHF. The CDR3 bases are TGTGCCAGCAGAGTAGCCGGGACAGGGGATTCACCCCTCCACTTT. This chain links TRBV5-7 with TRBJ1-6; 10 bases are shared with TRBD1. TRBV5-7 is sorted into the ORF group, with uncertain function. This CDR3 has 15 amino acids. The ends lost 5 bases at V and 8 bases at J; junction bases unmatched: 7.

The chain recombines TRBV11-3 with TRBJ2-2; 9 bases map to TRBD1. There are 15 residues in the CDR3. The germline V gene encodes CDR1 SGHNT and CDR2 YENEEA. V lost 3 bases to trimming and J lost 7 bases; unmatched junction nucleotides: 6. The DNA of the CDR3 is TGTGCCAGCAGCTTTTCGACAGGGGGAAGCGGGGAGCTGTTTTTT. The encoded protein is CASSFSTGGSGELFF.

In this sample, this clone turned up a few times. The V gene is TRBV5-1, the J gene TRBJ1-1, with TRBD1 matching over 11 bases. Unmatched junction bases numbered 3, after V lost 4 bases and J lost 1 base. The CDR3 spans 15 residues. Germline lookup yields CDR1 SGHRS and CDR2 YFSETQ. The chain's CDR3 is CASSGGQGGNTEAFF. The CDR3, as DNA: TGCGCCAGCAGCGGGGGACAGGGGGGGAACACTGAAGCTTTCTTT.

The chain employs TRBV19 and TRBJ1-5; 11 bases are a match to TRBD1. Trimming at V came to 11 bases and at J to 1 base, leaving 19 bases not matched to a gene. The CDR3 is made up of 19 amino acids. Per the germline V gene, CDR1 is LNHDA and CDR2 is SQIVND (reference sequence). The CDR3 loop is CASKLGAGTGGGSNQPQHF. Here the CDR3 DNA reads TGTGCCTCCAAGTTGGGGGCCGGGACAGGGGGTGGGAGCAATCAGCCCCAGCATTTT.

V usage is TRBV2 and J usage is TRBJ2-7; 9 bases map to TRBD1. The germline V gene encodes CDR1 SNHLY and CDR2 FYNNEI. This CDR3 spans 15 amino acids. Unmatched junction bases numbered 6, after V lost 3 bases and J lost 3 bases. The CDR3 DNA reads TGTGCCAGCAGTGAGAAGGGGACAGGGATCTACGAGCAGTACTTC. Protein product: CASSEKGTGIYEQYF.

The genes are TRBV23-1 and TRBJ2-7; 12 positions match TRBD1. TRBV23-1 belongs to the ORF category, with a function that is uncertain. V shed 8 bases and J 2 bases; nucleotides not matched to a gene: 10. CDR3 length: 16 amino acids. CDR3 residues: CASQPPGQGAPYEQYF. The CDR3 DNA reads TGCGCCAGCCAACCCCCGGGACAGGGGGCCCCCTACGAGCAGTACTTC.

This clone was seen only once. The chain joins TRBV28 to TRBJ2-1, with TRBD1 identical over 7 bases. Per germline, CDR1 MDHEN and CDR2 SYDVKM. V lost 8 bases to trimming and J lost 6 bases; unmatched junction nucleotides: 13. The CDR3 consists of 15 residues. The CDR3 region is CASGVLQDRVNEQFF. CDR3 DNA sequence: TGTGCCAGCGGGGTCCTCCAAGACAGGGTCAATGAGCAGTTCTTC. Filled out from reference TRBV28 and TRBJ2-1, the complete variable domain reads DVKVTQSSRYLVKRTGEKVFLECVQDMDHENMFWYRQDPGLGLRLIYFSYDVKMKEKGDIPEGYSVSREKKERFSLILESASTNQTSMYLCASGVLQDRVNEQFFGPGTRLTVL.

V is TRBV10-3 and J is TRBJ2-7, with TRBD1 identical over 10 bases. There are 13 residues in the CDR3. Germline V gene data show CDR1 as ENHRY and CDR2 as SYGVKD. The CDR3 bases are TGTGCATCCTCACACCGGGACAGGGGCGAGCAGTACTTC. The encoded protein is CASSHRDRGEQYF.

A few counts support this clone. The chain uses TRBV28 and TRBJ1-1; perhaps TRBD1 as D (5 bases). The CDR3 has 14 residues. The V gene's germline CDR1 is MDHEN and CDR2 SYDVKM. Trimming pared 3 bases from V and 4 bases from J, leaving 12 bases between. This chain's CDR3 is CASSFGGASTEAFF. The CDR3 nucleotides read TGTGCCAGCAGTTTCGGAGGGGCGAGCACTGAAGCTTTCTTT.

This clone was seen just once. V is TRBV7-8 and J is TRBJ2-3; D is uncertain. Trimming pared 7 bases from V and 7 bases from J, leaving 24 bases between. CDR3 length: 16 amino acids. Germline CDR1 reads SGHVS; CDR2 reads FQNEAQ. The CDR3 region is CASTRDPMREVYTQYF. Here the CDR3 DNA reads TGTGCCAGCACCCGCGACCCCATGCGCGAGGTGTATACGCAGTATTTT. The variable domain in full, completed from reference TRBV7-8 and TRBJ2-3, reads GAGVSQSPRYKVAKRGQDVALRCDPISGHVSLFWYQQALGQGPEFLTYFQNEAQLDKSGLPSDRFFAERPEGSVSTLKIQRTQQEDSAVYLCASTRDPMREVYTQYFGPGTRLTVL.